This is a list of T cell receptor beta chains from one sample in a study of PD-L1 blockade in urothelial cancer. The protocol was immunoSEQ multiplex PCR, while the TCRdb copy is restricted to in-frame clones and leaves out a portion. The sample holds about 84,000 clones, about 80% seen once. The specimen comprised PBMCs, sampled around atezolizumab (anti-PD-L1) treatment. All receptors derive from a man between 65 and 80 years old with urothelial cancer. Each CDR3 is given with its conserved first and last residue. D genes are given only for firm matches. Rows give clone size only sometimes, using once, few, many, or a class for an expanded clone.

cdr3_nt	cdr3_aa	j_call	clone_size	v_call	d_call
TGTGCCAGCAGTACCGGGACAGACAACACCGGGGAGCTGTTTTTT	CASSTGTDNTGELFF	TRBJ2-2	once	TRBV6-1	TRBD1
TGTGCCAGCAGCTTAGACAGCAAAGATACGCAGTATTTT	CASSLDSKDTQYF	TRBJ2-3	-	TRBV5-4	-
TGTGCCAGCAGCGCGCGGGGGGGATGGCAGGGACGGAATGAGCAGTTCTTC	CASSARGGWQGRNEQFF	TRBJ2-1	-	TRBV9	TRBD2
TGTGCCACCAGCAGGGGGGAGGCCGGAGAGACCCAGTACTTC	CATSRGEAGETQYF	TRBJ2-5	-	TRBV15	-
TGTGCCAGCAGCTTAGTCTCTAGCGGGGCCGAGCAGTACTTC	CASSLVSSGAEQYF	TRBJ2-7	few	TRBV7-2	TRBD2
TGTGCCAGCAGTCTCCTACGGACAGGGGCCGGAGGCACCTTC	CASSLLRTGAGGTF	TRBJ1-2	-	TRBV7-8	TRBD1
TGTGCCAGTAGGCTCTTGTGGCCCGGCGGGGCTGAAGCTTTCTTT	CASRLLWPGGAEAFF	TRBJ1-1	once	TRBV19	-
TGTGCCACCAGCAGAGATCAGGAGACCCAGTACTTC	CATSRDQETQYF	TRBJ2-5	-	TRBV15	-
TGTGCCAGCAGCTTGGGCGCCTCCTACGAGCAGTACTTC	CASSLGASYEQYF	TRBJ2-7	-	TRBV7-2	-
TGTGCCAGCAGTCACCGGGGAAGCACAGATACGCAGTATTTT	CASSHRGSTDTQYF	TRBJ2-3	once	TRBV6-6	-
TGTGCCAGCAGCGGGACCCCCGGGACAGTCACTAACTATGGCTACACCTTC	CASSGTPGTVTNYGYTF	TRBJ1-2	-	TRBV5-6	TRBD1
TGCGCCAGCAGCCCCAGGACAAGGGGAGGTGCTCGGACTAATGAAAAACTGTTTTTT	CASSPRTRGGARTNEKLFF	TRBJ1-4	-	TRBV4-1	-
TGTGCCAGCACCCGGGTGGCGTCCTACAATGAGCAGTTCTTC	CASTRVASYNEQFF	TRBJ2-1	once	TRBV2	-
TGTGTCAGTAGTCTAGGACGGACATATAGCAATCAGCCCCAGCATTTT	CVSSLGRTYSNQPQHF	TRBJ1-5	-	TRBV19	-
TGTGCCAGCTCAGTATCAGGGATCCCGAACACCGGGGAGCTGTTTTTT	CASSVSGIPNTGELFF	TRBJ2-2	-	TRBV18	-